This T cell receptor beta chain was recorded in a study of blood T cell repertoires in COVID-19. This CDR3 has 16 amino acids. The V gene's germline CDR1 is SGHRS and CDR2 YFSETQ. Trimming cost V 0 bases and J 0 bases, with 12 bases left between them. The data were produced by immunoSEQ multiplex PCR, yet TCRdb's version contains in-frame clones alone and is incomplete. The sample shows about 400,000 clones, approximately 86% of them seen only once. The TCR comes from a woman aged 60-75 years with COVID-19, enrolled during active disease. The sequenced sample consisted of peripheral blood. The rearrangement joins TRBV5-1 to TRBJ2-5; a possible D gene is TRBD1 (6 bases). The CDR3 nucleotides read TGCGCCAGCAGCTTGGGACAGGCTCTTTACCAAGAGACCCAGTACTTC. This sequence encodes CASSLGQALYQETQYF.